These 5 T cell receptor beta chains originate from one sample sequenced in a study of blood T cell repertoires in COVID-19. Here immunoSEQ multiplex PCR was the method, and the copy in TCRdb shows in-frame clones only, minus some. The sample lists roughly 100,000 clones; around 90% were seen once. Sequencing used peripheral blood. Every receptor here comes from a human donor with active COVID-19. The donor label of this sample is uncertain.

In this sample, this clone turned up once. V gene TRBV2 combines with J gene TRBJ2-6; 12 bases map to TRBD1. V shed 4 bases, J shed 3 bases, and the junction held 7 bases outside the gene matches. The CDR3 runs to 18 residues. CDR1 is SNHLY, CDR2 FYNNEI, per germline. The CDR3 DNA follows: TGTGCCAGCAGTGGACCGGGACAGGGGGCCTATGGGGCCAACGTCCTGACTTTC. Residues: CASSGPGQGAYGANVLTF.

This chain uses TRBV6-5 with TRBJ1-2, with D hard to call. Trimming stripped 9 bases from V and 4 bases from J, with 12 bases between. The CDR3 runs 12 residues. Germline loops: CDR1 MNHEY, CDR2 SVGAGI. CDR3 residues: CASAGGIYGYTF. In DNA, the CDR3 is TGTGCCAGTGCGGGAGGGATCTATGGCTACACCTTC.

DNA for the CDR3: TGTGCCAGCAGCTCCGTACCCTCTAGGAGCTCCTACAATGAGCAGTTCTTC. Translating it yields CASSSVPSRSSYNEQFF. V usage is TRBV11-2 and J usage is TRBJ2-1; D remains ambiguous. The CDR3 is 17 residues long. V gave up 4 bases and J gave up 0 bases, with 16 bases separating them. Germline V gene lookup returns CDR1 SGHAT and CDR2 FQNNGV. The full variable domain, with the rest looked up from reference TRBV11-2 and TRBJ2-1, is EAGVAQSPRYKIIEKRQSVAFWCNPISGHATLYWYQQILGQGPKLLIQFQNNGVVDDSQLPKDRFSAERLKGVDSTLKIQPAKLEDSAVYLCASSSVPSRSSYNEQFFGPGTRLTVL.

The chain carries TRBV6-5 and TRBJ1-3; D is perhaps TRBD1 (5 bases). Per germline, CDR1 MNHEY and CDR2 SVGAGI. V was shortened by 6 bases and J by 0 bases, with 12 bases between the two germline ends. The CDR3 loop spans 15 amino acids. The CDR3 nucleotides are TGTGCCAGCAGCCGACTAGGGGTCTCTGGAAACACCATATATTTT. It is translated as CASSRLGVSGNTIYF.

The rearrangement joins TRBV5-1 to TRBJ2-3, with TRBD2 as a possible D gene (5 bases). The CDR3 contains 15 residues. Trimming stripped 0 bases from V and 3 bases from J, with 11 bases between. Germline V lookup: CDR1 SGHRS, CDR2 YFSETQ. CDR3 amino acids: CASSLGFGGTDTQYF. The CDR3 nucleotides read TGCGCCAGCAGCTTGGGTTTTGGCGGGACAGATACGCAGTATTTT.